The rows below give T cell receptor beta chains drawn from one sample of a study of cytomegalovirus exposure and HLA in healthy donors. Sequencing used immunoSEQ multiplex PCR; TCRdb keeps in-frame clones, though not all of them. The top ten hold under 6.5% of the sample, which has fewer than 150,000 clones, around 74% seen once. The specimen sequenced was PBMCs. These receptor sequences come from a woman aged 45-60 years in good health and CMV-seropositive. Both conserved end residues are part of each CDR3. The order of the fields is J gene, V gene, D gene, clone size, CDR3 DNA, CDR3 protein. A D gene is named only where the DNA matches it firmly. Expanded clones are given a class, and other clones once, few, many or no size at all.

>TRBJ2-3|TRBV25-1|NA|NA
TGTGCCAGCAGTCCCCCCGGGGTCCTCACAGATACGCAGTATTTT
CASSPPGVLTDTQYF
>TRBJ1-6|TRBV19|NA|NA
TGTGCCACCCTCCCGGGGGGACGGAATTCACCCCTCCACTTT
CATLPGGRNSPLHF
>TRBJ2-1|TRBV15|TRBD1|NA
TGTGCCACCAGCCGCGCCGGGACAGGACACAATGAGCAGTTCTTC
CATSRAGTGHNEQFF
>TRBJ1-4|TRBV30|NA|NA
TGTGCCTGGGCCCCCGGGGGTAATGAAAAACTGTTTTTT
CAWAPGGNEKLFF
>TRBJ1-4|TRBV29-1|TRBD1|NA
TGCAGCGGGCGCAGGGGGAATAATGAAAAACTGTTTTTT
CSGRRGNNEKLFF
>TRBJ2-5|TRBV7-2|TRBD1|NA
TGTGCCAGCAGCTGGACAGGGGAAGAGACCCAGTACTTC
CASSWTGEETQYF
>TRBJ2-7|TRBV7-2|NA|once
TGTGCCAGCAGCTTAGTAGCCCACGAGCAGTACTTC
CASSLVAHEQYF
>TRBJ2-2|TRBV2|TRBD2|NA
TGTGCCAGCAGACCGACTAGCGGGGGGACCGGGGAGCTGTTTTTT
CASRPTSGGTGELFF
>TRBJ2-7|TRBV4-3|TRBD1|few
TGCGCCAGCAGCCAAGATAGTAGGGGGCGAAACTACGAGCAGTACTTC
CASSQDSRGRNYEQYF
>TRBJ2-2|TRBV5-1|NA|NA
TGCGCCAGCAGCTCTCAACAGGGAACCGGGGAGCTGTTTTTT
CASSSQQGTGELFF
>TRBJ2-5|TRBV4-3|TRBD2|few
TGCGCCAGCAGCCAGCCTACTAGCGGACCTCTGATGAAGACCCAGTACTTC
CASSQPTSGPLMKTQYF
>TRBJ1-2|TRBV12-5|NA|NA
TGTGCTAGTGGCCAAAATGACAGATCAGCTAACTATGGCTACACCTTC
CASGQNDRSANYGYTF
>TRBJ2-5|TRBV5-4|NA|NA
TGTGCCAGCAGCCTGTCCGAGACCCAGTACTTC
CASSLSETQYF
>TRBJ2-3|TRBV7-2|NA|once
TGTGCCAGCAGCGTCGCCGGGGCGGGGGCCCACACAGATACGCAGTATTTT
CASSVAGAGAHTDTQYF
>TRBJ2-2|TRBV5-1|TRBD2|NA
TGCGCCAGCAGCCCGGCAGGACTAGCGGGGGGCGTAGGGGAGCTGTTTTTT
CASSPAGLAGGVGELFF
>TRBJ2-5|TRBV6-6|TRBD1|NA
TGTGCCAGCAGTTATCGGGACAGACAAGAGACCCAGTACTTC
CASSYRDRQETQYF
>TRBJ2-5|TRBV5-1|NA|NA
TGCGCCAGCAGCCCGGAGGGTGGGCGATTGGGGGCCCAGTACTTC
CASSPEGGRLGAQYF
>TRBJ2-3|TRBV29-1|NA|NA
TGCAGCGTGTCCCCTCTTAGGACAGCGGGACGAGGCGCAGATACGCAGTATTTT
CSVSPLRTAGRGADTQYF
>TRBJ2-7|TRBV6-1|TRBD1|once
TGTGCCAGCACCGACCGGGACAGGAGATCCTACGAGCAGTACTTC
CASTDRDRRSYEQYF
>TRBJ1-6|TRBV6-1|NA|NA
TGTGCCAGCAGTGAATGGACTGCGCCTAATTCACCCCTCCACTTT
CASSEWTAPNSPLHF
>TRBJ1-3|TRBV6-1|TRBD1|NA
TGTGCCAGCAGTGCGCTCGGGGGCGGACAGGCCTTCTCTGGAAACACCATATATTTT
CASSALGGGQAFSGNTIYF
>TRBJ2-3|TRBV11-2|NA|NA
TGTGCCAGCAGCTCACACAGGGCTGATACGCAGTATTTT
CASSSHRADTQYF
>TRBJ1-3|TRBV11-3|NA|NA
TGTGCCAGCACCCGCTCTGGAAACACCATATATTTT
CASTRSGNTIYF
>TRBJ1-4|TRBV30|NA|NA
TGTGCCTGGAACGGAGGCCCGAATGAAAAACTGTTTTTT
CAWNGGPNEKLFF
>TRBJ2-5|TRBV5-5|NA|NA
TGTGCCAGCAGCTTGGGCACGGAAGAGACCCAGTACTTC
CASSLGTEETQYF
>TRBJ1-2|TRBV2|TRBD1|NA
TGTGCCAGCAGAGGACGGGACAGGGGGCAATTGCCTTATGGCTACACCTTC
CASRGRDRGQLPYGYTF
>TRBJ1-1|TRBV10-3|NA|few
TGTGCCATCAGTGGACAGGTGAACACTGAAGCTTTCTTT
CAISGQVNTEAFF
>TRBJ1-5|TRBV6-1|NA|NA
TGTGCCAGCAGCGCACGGGGGGGCAGTCAGCCCCAGCATTTT
CASSARGGSQPQHF
>TRBJ2-3|TRBV6-1|NA|few
TGTGCCAGCAGTGAGGAAGGCTGGGGCACGACAGATACGCAGTATTTT
CASSEEGWGTTDTQYF
>TRBJ1-5|TRBV9|NA|NA
TGTGCCAGCAGCGTAGGATTAAGGGACGGGGACATCAGGCCCCAGCATTTT
CASSVGLRDGDIRPQHF
>TRBJ2-5|TRBV11-3|NA|NA
TGTGCCAGCAGCCCAGGGACTGTCCAAGAGACCCAGTACTTC
CASSPGTVQETQYF